This TCR beta chain was identified during a study of monozygotic twins with inflammatory bowel disease. General study results and limits: Using the inverse Simpson index, IBD patients had lower TCRbeta diversity than healthy co-twins.

This CDR3 has 15 amino acids. Germline-derived CDR1 and CDR2 are SQVTM and ANQGSEA. In the case of this clonotype: Antigen unknown.

TCRdb re-called the 5' RACE reads, yielding one record per CDR3 amino acid sequence without DNA. The sample data list roughly 330,000 distinct CDR3 sequences. Sequencing was done on a sample of blood. The chain has TRBV29-1 and TRBJ2-2; TCRdb calls TRBD1, which cannot be checked without DNA. The TCR comes from a human donor with ulcerative colitis or Crohn's disease, or a healthy co-twin of an affected twin (not recorded which). The CDR3 loop is CSVRKGTGGYGELFF.